Listed here is a single T cell receptor beta chain. CDR3 length: 13 residues. The germline gives CDR1 MNHNS, CDR2 SASEGT. V was shortened by 3 bases and J by 5 bases, with 9 bases between the two germline ends. This entry belongs to a study of T cell responses to AZD1222 COVID-19 vaccine. The table came from immunoSEQ multiplex PCR; TCRdb's copy has only in-frame clones and leaves some out. The profile shows 80,000 to 100,000 clones, 80% to 90% of them singletons. The TCR originated in an adult in good health. This chain links TRBV6-1 with TRBJ2-3; D may be TRBD2 (5 bases). This sample comprised peripheral blood, obtained on day 0 of MenACWY control vaccination. CDR3 protein: CASSETTRDTQYF. DNA for the CDR3: TGTGCCAGCAGTGAGACTACCCGAGATACGCAGTATTTT.